Below, 24 T cell receptor beta chains from the same sample are listed, as sequenced in a study of graft-versus-host responses after intestinal transplantation. TCRdb's table, derived via immunoSEQ multiplex PCR, lists solely in-frame clones and lacks some. The repertoire holds under 15,000 clones, with about 31% as singletons. The researchers put approximately 200,000 CFSE-labeled responder cells into plates with approximately 200,000 irradiated, violet-dye-labeled stimulator cells. Material: alloreactive CD8+ T cells from a mixed lymphocyte reaction culture, obtained before intestinal transplant. Subset meaning: CFSE-low proliferating T cells sorted from approximately 6-day pre-transplant mixed lymphocyte reaction (GvH or HvG direction). These receptors came from a human patient who received an intestinal transplant.

The chain carries TRBV11-2 and TRBJ2-5; possibly TRBD2 for D (6 bases). V was pared by 1 base and J by 7 bases, with 19 bases between. The CDR3 has 16 residues. Looked up from germline, CDR1 is SGHAT and CDR2 is FQNNGV. The CDR3 loop is CASSLGSSARRGTQYF. The CDR3 region has the DNA TGTGCCAGCAGCTTAGGCTCTAGCGCCAGACGGGGGACCCAGTACTTC. Supplemented by reference TRBV11-2 and TRBJ2-5, the full variable domain reads EAGVAQSPRYKIIEKRQSVAFWCNPISGHATLYWYQQILGQGPKLLIQFQNNGVVDDSQLPKDRFSAERLKGVDSTLKIQPAKLEDSAVYLCASSLGSSARRGTQYFGPGTRLLVL.

This clone has just a few counts. The chain employs TRBV28 and TRBJ2-5; 8 positions match TRBD2. This CDR3 has 16 amino acids. Trimming took 6 bases from V and 3 from J; bases not matched to a gene: 12. Germline values: CDR1 MDHEN, CDR2 SYDVKM. CDR3 loop: CASSLETSGGEETQYF. The CDR3 nucleotides are TGTGCCAGCAGCCTCGAAACTAGCGGAGGGGAAGAGACCCAGTACTTC. Supplemented by reference TRBV28 and TRBJ2-5, the full variable domain reads DVKVTQSSRYLVKRTGEKVFLECVQDMDHENMFWYRQDPGLGLRLIYFSYDVKMKEKGDIPEGYSVSREKKERFSLILESASTNQTSMYLCASSLETSGGEETQYFGPGTRLLVL.

The chain uses TRBV30 and TRBJ2-7, with no clear D. With 2 bases removed from V and 0 bases from J, the gap between germline ends came to 14 bases. The V gene's germline CDR1 is GTSNPN and CDR2 SVGIG (reference sequence). The CDR3 spans 15 residues. The CDR3 here is CAWSSSPLLSYEQYF. CDR3 coding DNA: TGTGCCTGGAGTTCAAGCCCTCTCCTCTCCTACGAGCAGTACTTC.

This sequence joins TRBV4-3 and TRBJ1-2; a weak D match, TRBD1 (6 bases). Trimming took 0 bases from V and 3 from J, leaving 8 bases between them. Germline CDR1 is LGHNA and CDR2 is YSLEER. The CDR3 length is 14 residues. CDR3 region: CASSQDGGHYGYTF. CDR3 nucleotides: TGCGCCAGCAGCCAAGATGGGGGCCACTATGGCTACACCTTC.

The chain has TRBV7-6 and TRBJ2-1, with TRBD2 identical over 14 bases. The junction had 15 bases not matched to a gene; V was cut back by 3 bases and J by 5 bases. Germline lookup yields CDR1 SGHVS and CDR2 FNYEAQ. The CDR3 is made up of 20 amino acids. This chain's CDR3 is CASSFPGTAGLAGEDNEQFF. CDR3 nucleotides: TGTGCCAGCAGCTTCCCCGGGACAGCGGGACTAGCGGGGGAAGACAATGAGCAGTTCTTC. Supplemented by reference TRBV7-6 and TRBJ2-1, the full variable domain reads GAGVSQSPRYKVTKRGQDVALRCDPISGHVSLYWYRQALGQGPEFLTYFNYEAQQDKSGLPNDRFSAERPEGSISTLTIQRTEQRDSAMYRCASSFPGTAGLAGEDNEQFFGPGTRLTVL.

This clone has more than one count but fewer than ten. The rearrangement uses TRBV6-6 and TRBJ2-7; 10 nucleotides agree with TRBD1. The ends lost 4 bases at V and 3 bases at J; junction bases unmatched: 0. Looked up from germline, CDR1 is MNHNY and CDR2 is SVGAGI (reference sequence). The CDR3 sequence is 13 residues long. CDR3 amino acids: CASSWDRGYEQYF. For the CDR3, the DNA is TGTGCCAGCAGTTGGGACAGGGGCTACGAGCAGTACTTC.

This clone was detected a few times. This sequence joins TRBV6-9 and TRBJ2-1; D is tentatively TRBD1 or TRBD2 (6 bases each). Germline V gene sequence: CDR1 MNHGY, CDR2 SVAAGI. The CDR3 is 13 amino acids. Trimming stripped 2 bases from V and 10 bases from J, with 12 bases between. The chain's CDR3 is CASSYNGGGEQFF. CDR3 in DNA: TGTGCCAGCAGTTATAACGGGGGCGGGGAGCAGTTCTTC.

In this sample, this clone is medium-sized (0.01 to 0.1%). The chain links TRBV5-6 to TRBJ2-7; 10 nucleotides agree with TRBD1. V dropped 4 bases and J dropped 2; count of bases not matched to a gene: 3. Per the germline V gene, CDR1 is SGHDT and CDR2 is YYEEEE. The CDR3 runs to 14 residues. Here the CDR3 DNA reads TGTGCCAGCAGCCCCGGGACAGGGGCCTACGAGCAGTACTTC. This encodes CASSPGTGAYEQYF.

This clone was found a few times. The chain couples TRBV5-1 to TRBJ2-3; TRBD2 agrees at 9 bases. In germline, CDR1 is SGHRS, CDR2 YFSETQ. The CDR3 covers 19 residues. With V trimmed by 1 base and J by 1 base, 13 bases remained unmatched. The chain's CDR3 is CASSLRGRAKLGGTDTQYF. The CDR3 DNA follows: TGCGCCAGCAGCTTGCGCGGGAGGGCCAAACTCGGGGGCACAGATACGCAGTATTTT.

This clone appeared a few times. The chain combines TRBV16 with TRBJ1-5; 8 bases fit TRBD1. J gave up 7 bases and V 8 bases, and 7 bases lay outside the gene matches. This CDR3 comprises 13 residues. The germline V gene has CDR1 KGHSY and CDR2 FQNENV. The CDR3 DNA follows: TGTGCCAGCCGGGCAGGGGGCGGGCAGCCCCAGCATTTT. It codes for CASRAGGGQPQHF.

As for this clone: This may come from a read error, since a much larger clone is one base off. The V and J genes are TRBV10-3 and TRBJ2-7; D is uncertain. This CDR3 is built from 12 residues. V was shortened by 6 bases and J by 4 bases, with 10 bases between the two germline ends. Germline CDR1 reads ENHRY; CDR2 reads SYGVKD. The CDR3 is CAIRGTVYEQYF. CDR3 in DNA: TGTGCCATCAGGGGCACAGTGTACGAGCAGTACTTC.

This clone has just a few counts. The chain has TRBV27 and TRBJ2-2; 8 bases fit TRBD2. Germline values: CDR1 MNHEY, CDR2 SMNVEV (reference sequence). The CDR3 runs to 16 residues. After removal of 5 bases from V and 2 bases from J, the junction contained 7 bases not matched to a gene. DNA for the CDR3: TGTGCCAGCAGTAATCGGACTAGCCGAAACACCGGGGAGCTGTTTTTT. This sequence encodes CASSNRTSRNTGELFF.

As concerns this clone: The sample carries other DNA sequences with the same CDR3. The chain joins TRBV27 to TRBJ2-1; TRBD1 matches 8 bases. This CDR3 has 13 amino acids. With V trimmed by 2 bases and J by 6 bases, 0 bases remained unmatched. Germline V gene data show CDR1 as MNHEY and CDR2 as SMNVEV (reference sequence). CDR3 sequence reads: CASSLTGGNEQFF. The CDR3, as DNA: TGTGCCAGCAGTTTAACAGGGGGCAATGAGCAGTTCTTC.

J is TRBJ1-5 and V is TRBV4-2, with D perhaps TRBD1 (5 bases). V gave up 5 bases and J gave up 3 bases, with 14 bases separating them. The CDR3 extends over 15 amino acids. Germline V lookup: CDR1 LGHNA, CDR2 YNFKEQ. The CDR3 reads CASSLGTNVNQPQHF. DNA of the CDR3: TGTGCCAGCAGCTTGGGGACGAATGTCAATCAGCCCCAGCATTTT.

J is TRBJ2-3 and V is TRBV5-1, with 9 bases lining up with TRBD1. Germline V gene sequence: CDR1 SGHRS, CDR2 YFSETQ. The trim removed 4 bases at V and 3 bases at J, leaving 12 bases unmatched. This CDR3 contains 17 residues. In nucleotides, the CDR3 is TGCGCCAGCAGCACAGTACCGGGACAGGGTAGGACAGATACGCAGTATTTT. Translation gives CASSTVPGQGRTDTQYF.

This clone is judged medium-sized. The genes are TRBV5-6 and TRBJ1-1; D might be TRBD1 (5 bases). Germline V gene data show CDR1 as SGHDT and CDR2 as YYEEEE. The ends were cut back, 0 bases at V and 7 bases at J, with 10 bases in the middle. The CDR3 has 13 amino acids. The chain's CDR3 is CASSLETAFEAFF. As DNA, the CDR3 is TGTGCCAGCAGCTTGGAGACAGCGTTTGAAGCTTTCTTT.

The chain links TRBV7-9 to TRBJ2-5; D is undetermined. Germline assignment: CDR1 SEHNR and CDR2 FQNEAQ (reference sequence). This CDR3 spans 11 amino acids. Between the trimmed V and J ends, which lost 3 bases and 4 bases, there was a span of 3 bases. CDR3 residues: CASSFLETQYF. The CDR3 DNA reads TGTGCCAGCAGCTTCCTAGAGACCCAGTACTTC.

The CDR3 loop reads CASSHPLGETQYF. CDR3 DNA sequence: TGTGCCAGCAGCCACCCCTTAGGAGAGACCCAGTACTTC. V gene TRBV5-4 combines with J gene TRBJ2-5; unclear D gene. This CDR3 contains 13 residues. Trimming removed 4 bases from V and 4 bases from J, with 11 bases in between. Germline loops: CDR1 SGHNT, CDR2 YYREEE (reference sequence).

In this sample, this clone turned up a few times. The rearrangement links TRBV27 to TRBJ1-1, with D hard to call. V gave up 6 bases and J gave up 2 bases, with 7 bases separating them. The germline V gene encodes CDR1 MNHEY and CDR2 SMNVEV (reference sequence). This CDR3 comprises 12 residues. In nucleotides, the CDR3 is TGTGCCAGCAGAAGACCAAACACTGAAGCTTTCTTT. Its translation: CASRRPNTEAFF.

A remark on this clone: This may be a read error: a much more frequent sequence differs by one nucleotide. This chain's CDR3 is CASSLWTSGGTDTQYF. CDR3 coding DNA: TGTGCCAGCAGCCTCTGGACTAGCGGGGGCACAGATACGCAGTATTTT. The rearrangement uses TRBV4-2 and TRBJ2-3; 12 nucleotides agree with TRBD2. CDR1 LGHNA and CDR2 YNFKEQ come from the germline V gene. The CDR3 is 16 amino acids. V shed 4 bases, J shed 1 base, and the junction held 3 bases outside the gene matches.

By sample fraction, this clone is medium-sized. The chain recombines TRBV28 with TRBJ2-2; D gene ambiguous. The germline V gene encodes CDR1 MDHEN and CDR2 SYDVKM. V was pared by 5 bases and J by 4 bases, with 11 bases between. The length of the CDR3 is 14 residues. CDR3 residues: CASSMLSGTGELFF. CDR3 in DNA: TGTGCCAGCAGTATGCTCTCAGGCACCGGGGAGCTGTTTTTT.

The gene calls are TRBV15 and TRBJ2-1; 9 bases line up with TRBD2. V lost 0 bases, J lost 3 bases, and 3 bases stayed unmatched. This CDR3 is built from 16 residues. CDR1 is LNHNV and CDR2 is YYDKDF in the germline V gene (reference sequence). Here the CDR3 reads CATSRDLAGRYNEQFF. In DNA form, the CDR3 reads TGTGCCACCAGCAGAGATCTAGCGGGGCGCTACAATGAGCAGTTCTTC. The variable domain in full, completed from reference TRBV15 and TRBJ2-1, reads DAMVIQNPRYQVTQFGKPVTLSCSQTLNHNVMYWYQQKSSQAPKLLFHYYDKDFNNEADTPDNFQSRRPNTSFCFLDIRSPGLGDTAMYLCATSRDLAGRYNEQFFGPGTRLTVL.

Comments on this clone: Other DNA sequences within the sample encode an identical CDR3. This sequence joins TRBV4-1 and TRBJ2-5; D gene uncertain. Trimming stripped 2 bases from V and 5 bases from J, with 9 bases between. Germline CDR1 and CDR2: MGHRA and YSYEKL. CDR3 size: 13 residues. The CDR3 DNA reads as TGCGCCAGCAGCCAACGGCTAGATGAGACCCAGTACTTC. Translating it yields CASSQRLDETQYF.

This clone has just a few counts. Other DNA sequences in this specimen translate into the identical CDR3. The genes are TRBV4-1 and TRBJ2-1, with 9 bases fitting TRBD2. This CDR3 has 17 residues. The germline V gene encodes CDR1 MGHRA and CDR2 YSYEKL. J was trimmed by 3 bases and V by 4 bases; bases with no gene match: 10. The CDR3 is CASSLQAGGANYNEQFF. Written as DNA, the CDR3 is TGCGCCAGCAGCCTACAGGCGGGGGGGGCTAACTACAATGAGCAGTTCTTC.